A selection of T cell receptor beta chains follows, all from one sample in a study of blood T cell repertoires in COVID-19. This table comes from immunoSEQ multiplex PCR, and its TCRdb copy is limited to in-frame clones, with some not included. The sample has around 130,000 clones, 82% seen once; the top ten hold less than 5%. The sequenced sample consisted of peripheral blood. These receptors originate from an elderly woman with acute or convalescent COVID-19. CDR3s include the opening cysteine and the closing phenylalanine or tryptophan. The order of the fields is D gene, V gene, J gene, clone size, CDR3 protein, CDR3 DNA. D genes are given only for firm matches. Size values are once, few and many counts, or a class for expanded clones, and some rows have none.

D gene: -
V gene: TRBV19
J gene: TRBJ1-2
clone size: -
CDR3 protein: CASSIDPGSGYTF
CDR3 DNA: TGTGCCAGTAGTATAGATCCAGGGTCTGGCTACACCTTC

D gene: TRBD1
V gene: TRBV9
J gene: TRBJ2-5
clone size: -
CDR3 protein: CASSARTGGLVETQYF
CDR3 DNA: TGTGCCAGCAGCGCTAGGACAGGGGGTTTGGTGGAGACCCAGTACTTC

D gene: TRBD1
V gene: TRBV19
J gene: TRBJ1-1
clone size: -
CDR3 protein: CASSVRDREGTEAFF
CDR3 DNA: TGTGCCAGTAGTGTCCGGGACAGGGAAGGTACTGAAGCTTTCTTT

D gene: -
V gene: TRBV11-2
J gene: TRBJ2-3
clone size: -
CDR3 protein: CASSSSLGGPSTDTQYF
CDR3 DNA: TGTGCCAGCAGCTCCTCTCTCGGGGGTCCGAGCACAGATACGCAGTATTTT

D gene: TRBD1
V gene: TRBV19
J gene: TRBJ2-7
clone size: once
CDR3 protein: CASTLTGTGKTYEQYF
CDR3 DNA: TGTGCCAGTACCTTAACCGGGACAGGGAAGACCTACGAGCAGTACTTC

D gene: TRBD1
V gene: TRBV7-9
J gene: TRBJ1-1
clone size: -
CDR3 protein: CASSLPTGVPNTEAFF
CDR3 DNA: TGTGCCAGCAGCCTACCGACAGGGGTGCCGAACACTGAAGCTTTCTTT

D gene: -
V gene: TRBV11-2
J gene: TRBJ2-7
clone size: -
CDR3 protein: CASSLDPFVGQYF
CDR3 DNA: TGTGCCAGCAGCTTAGATCCATTCGTCGGGCAGTACTTC

D gene: TRBD2
V gene: TRBV15
J gene: TRBJ2-3
clone size: -
CDR3 protein: CATSTRLAEGPDTQYF
CDR3 DNA: TGTGCCACCAGCACACGACTAGCGGAGGGCCCAGATACGCAGTATTTT

D gene: -
V gene: TRBV28
J gene: TRBJ2-3
clone size: -
CDR3 protein: CASSFPGALDTQYF
CDR3 DNA: TGTGCCAGCAGTTTCCCAGGGGCGTTGGATACGCAGTATTTT

D gene: TRBD1
V gene: TRBV3-1/TRBV3-2
J gene: TRBJ1-6
clone size: -
CDR3 protein: CASSHWGQVLHF
CDR3 DNA: TGTGCCAGCAGCCATTGGGGACAGGTACTCCACTTT

D gene: -
V gene: TRBV4-1
J gene: TRBJ2-2
clone size: -
CDR3 protein: CASSQGLAGELFF
CDR3 DNA: TGCGCCAGCAGCCAAGGACTTGCCGGGGAGCTGTTTTTT

D gene: -
V gene: TRBV28
J gene: TRBJ1-2
clone size: -
CDR3 protein: CASSLTEGIYGYTF
CDR3 DNA: TGTGCCAGCAGTTTAACCGAGGGCATTTATGGCTACACCTTC

D gene: TRBD1
V gene: TRBV7-3
J gene: TRBJ1-2
clone size: -
CDR3 protein: CASSRGQHYGYTF
CDR3 DNA: TGTGCCAGCAGCCGGGGACAGCACTATGGCTACACCTTC

D gene: TRBD1
V gene: TRBV28
J gene: TRBJ1-6
clone size: -
CDR3 protein: CASRGDRNSPLHF
CDR3 DNA: TGTGCCAGCAGGGGGGACAGAAATTCACCCCTCCACTTT

D gene: -
V gene: TRBV3-1/TRBV3-2
J gene: TRBJ1-6
clone size: -
CDR3 protein: CASSQDRTTHNSPLHF
CDR3 DNA: TGTGCCAGCAGCCAAGATAGGACAACACATAATTCACCCCTCCACTTT

D gene: -
V gene: TRBV11-2
J gene: TRBJ2-7
clone size: -
CDR3 protein: CASSQDTVSYEQYF
CDR3 DNA: TGTGCCAGCAGCCAGGACACCGTCTCCTACGAGCAGTACTTC

D gene: -
V gene: TRBV28
J gene: TRBJ2-3
clone size: -
CDR3 protein: CAMGGARADTQYF
CDR3 DNA: TGTGCCATGGGGGGAGCGAGGGCAGATACGCAGTATTTT

D gene: -
V gene: TRBV7-8
J gene: TRBJ1-1
clone size: -
CDR3 protein: CASRQPRGGRSTEAFF
CDR3 DNA: TGTGCCAGCAGACAACCTCGGGGGGGGCGATCAACTGAAGCTTTCTTT

D gene: TRBD1
V gene: TRBV4-2
J gene: TRBJ1-4
clone size: once
CDR3 protein: CASSHRPAGQGGEKLFF
CDR3 DNA: TGTGCCAGCAGCCATCGTCCTGCAGGACAGGGAGGTGAAAAACTGTTTTTT

D gene: -
V gene: TRBV28
J gene: TRBJ1-2
clone size: -
CDR3 protein: CASSFQGRYYGYTF
CDR3 DNA: TGTGCCAGCAGTTTCCAGGGGCGGTACTATGGCTACACCTTC

D gene: TRBD2
V gene: TRBV28
J gene: TRBJ2-4
clone size: once
CDR3 protein: CASRKLAGAKNIQYF
CDR3 DNA: TGTGCCAGCAGAAAACTAGCGGGAGCTAAAAACATTCAGTACTTC

D gene: -
V gene: TRBV7-2
J gene: TRBJ1-2
clone size: -
CDR3 protein: CASSLVTRQYNYGYTF
CDR3 DNA: TGTGCCAGCAGCTTAGTGACCCGACAGTATAACTATGGCTACACCTTC

D gene: -
V gene: TRBV6-5
J gene: TRBJ1-5
clone size: -
CDR3 protein: CGGRGKPQHF
CDR3 DNA: TGTGGGGGGCGGGGGAAGCCCCAGCATTTT

D gene: TRBD1
V gene: TRBV7-9
J gene: TRBJ1-4
clone size: -
CDR3 protein: CASSLTPGQGAQGGKLFF
CDR3 DNA: TGTGCCAGCAGCCTGACTCCGGGACAGGGGGCTCAGGGCGGAAAACTGTTTTTT

D gene: -
V gene: TRBV2
J gene: TRBJ1-5
clone size: -
CDR3 protein: CASSEGGLTYQPQHF
CDR3 DNA: TGTGCCAGCAGTGAAGGGGGGCTAACCTATCAGCCCCAGCATTTT

D gene: -
V gene: TRBV19
J gene: TRBJ1-2
clone size: -
CDR3 protein: CASSDTGTPRHGYTF
CDR3 DNA: TGTGCCAGTAGCGATACCGGGACACCACGGCATGGCTACACCTTC

D gene: -
V gene: TRBV11-2
J gene: TRBJ2-2
clone size: -
CDR3 protein: CASSFYTTNTGELFF
CDR3 DNA: TGTGCCAGCAGCTTTTACACCACGAACACCGGGGAGCTGTTTTTT

D gene: TRBD1
V gene: TRBV5-1
J gene: TRBJ1-1
clone size: -
CDR3 protein: CASSFRDRGTEAFF
CDR3 DNA: TGCGCCAGCAGCTTCCGGGACAGGGGGACTGAAGCTTTCTTT

D gene: -
V gene: TRBV24-1
J gene: TRBJ1-2
clone size: few
CDR3 protein: CATSDDDGQSYGYTF
CDR3 DNA: TGTGCCACCAGTGACGACGACGGACAGAGTTACGGCTACACCTTC

D gene: TRBD2
V gene: TRBV19
J gene: TRBJ2-5
clone size: -
CDR3 protein: CASSLLAGANQETQYF
CDR3 DNA: TGTGCCAGTAGTCTACTAGCGGGGGCCAACCAAGAGACCCAGTACTTC

D gene: -
V gene: TRBV28
J gene: TRBJ2-1
clone size: -
CDR3 protein: CASSSGGPPKDEQFF
CDR3 DNA: TGTGCCAGCAGTTCCGGGGGGCCTCCAAAAGATGAGCAGTTCTTC

D gene: -
V gene: TRBV7-8
J gene: TRBJ1-6
clone size: -
CDR3 protein: CASSSLRQASPLHF
CDR3 DNA: TGTGCCAGCAGCTCCCTCAGACAGGCTTCACCCCTCCACTTT

D gene: TRBD2
V gene: TRBV5-8
J gene: TRBJ2-1
clone size: -
CDR3 protein: CASSYTGGRDSYNEQFF
CDR3 DNA: TGTGCCAGCAGCTATACGGGGGGGCGGGACTCCTACAATGAGCAGTTCTTC

D gene: -
V gene: TRBV18
J gene: TRBJ2-1
clone size: -
CDR3 protein: CASSPPSGGIYNEQFF
CDR3 DNA: TGTGCCAGCTCACCACCGTCGGGGGGCATCTACAATGAGCAGTTCTTC

D gene: -
V gene: TRBV5-1
J gene: TRBJ1-5
clone size: -
CDR3 protein: CASSLEADQPQHF
CDR3 DNA: TGCGCCAGCAGCTTGGAAGCGGATCAGCCCCAGCATTTT

D gene: TRBD1
V gene: TRBV4-2
J gene: TRBJ1-3
clone size: -
CDR3 protein: CASSQVPGGSGNTIYF
CDR3 DNA: TGTGCCAGCAGCCAAGTCCCAGGGGGCTCTGGAAACACCATATATTTT

D gene: -
V gene: TRBV30
J gene: TRBJ1-1
clone size: -
CDR3 protein: CAWSEIVGATEAFF
CDR3 DNA: TGTGCCTGGAGCGAAATAGTGGGGGCGACTGAAGCTTTCTTT

D gene: TRBD2
V gene: TRBV19
J gene: TRBJ2-2
clone size: -
CDR3 protein: CASSILTSGFTGELFF
CDR3 DNA: TGTGCCAGTAGTATACTGACTAGCGGATTCACCGGGGAGCTGTTTTTT

D gene: -
V gene: TRBV6-4
J gene: TRBJ2-2
clone size: -
CDR3 protein: CASSEQHLTGELFF
CDR3 DNA: TGTGCCAGCAGTGAGCAACACCTCACCGGGGAGCTGTTTTTT

D gene: -
V gene: TRBV28
J gene: TRBJ2-2
clone size: few
CDR3 protein: CASSSLGVTGELFF
CDR3 DNA: TGTGCCAGCAGTTCGCTAGGGGTTACCGGGGAGCTGTTTTTT

D gene: TRBD2
V gene: TRBV5-1
J gene: TRBJ2-3
clone size: -
CDR3 protein: CASSLQAGDTDTQYF
CDR3 DNA: TGCGCCAGCAGCTTACAAGCGGGGGACACAGATACGCAGTATTTT

D gene: -
V gene: TRBV6-1
J gene: TRBJ1-2
clone size: few
CDR3 protein: CASSEGHINYGYTF
CDR3 DNA: TGTGCCAGCAGTGAAGGACACATTAACTATGGCTACACCTTC

D gene: TRBD1
V gene: TRBV27
J gene: TRBJ2-7
clone size: -
CDR3 protein: CATTGGLGEQYF
CDR3 DNA: TGTGCCACCACAGGGGGCTTAGGCGAGCAGTACTTC

D gene: -
V gene: TRBV7-6
J gene: TRBJ2-7
clone size: -
CDR3 protein: CASSAGTARFYEQYF
CDR3 DNA: TGTGCCAGCAGCGCGGGGACAGCGAGGTTTTACGAGCAGTACTTC

D gene: -
V gene: TRBV5-8
J gene: TRBJ2-1
clone size: -
CDR3 protein: CASSFGRGLWYNEQFF
CDR3 DNA: TGTGCCAGCAGCTTTGGAAGGGGCCTTTGGTACAATGAGCAGTTCTTC

D gene: TRBD1
V gene: TRBV14
J gene: TRBJ2-7
clone size: -
CDR3 protein: CASSETGVSSSYEQYF
CDR3 DNA: TGTGCCAGCAGCGAGACAGGGGTTTCTTCGTCCTACGAGCAGTACTTC

D gene: -
V gene: TRBV5-1
J gene: TRBJ2-2
clone size: few
CDR3 protein: CASSLDRTYTGELFF
CDR3 DNA: TGCGCCAGCAGCTTGGACAGGACCTACACCGGGGAGCTGTTTTTT

D gene: TRBD2
V gene: TRBV3-1/TRBV3-2
J gene: TRBJ2-5
clone size: -
CDR3 protein: CASRGISSGGARETQYF
CDR3 DNA: TGTGCCAGCAGAGGTATTTCTAGCGGGGGGGCGAGGGAGACCCAGTACTTC

D gene: TRBD1
V gene: TRBV7-2
J gene: TRBJ2-2
clone size: -
CDR3 protein: CASSFTGGNTGELFF
CDR3 DNA: TGTGCCAGCAGCTTTACAGGGGGGAACACCGGGGAGCTGTTTTTT

D gene: TRBD2
V gene: TRBV30
J gene: TRBJ2-3
clone size: -
CDR3 protein: CAWSALAGGPNTQYF
CDR3 DNA: TGTGCCTGGAGTGCCTTAGCGGGAGGGCCAAATACGCAGTATTTT

D gene: TRBD2
V gene: TRBV10-1
J gene: TRBJ2-2
clone size: -
CDR3 protein: CASSAGLAGYTGELFF
CDR3 DNA: TGCGCCAGCAGTGCCGGACTAGCGGGATACACCGGGGAGCTGTTTTTT

D gene: -
V gene: TRBV19
J gene: TRBJ2-2
clone size: -
CDR3 protein: CASSIGGTGELFF
CDR3 DNA: TGTGCCAGTAGTATAGGCGGTACCGGGGAGCTGTTTTTT

D gene: TRBD1
V gene: TRBV5-4
J gene: TRBJ1-4
clone size: -
CDR3 protein: CASSSGQGAGEKLFF
CDR3 DNA: TGTGCCAGCAGCTCGGGACAGGGGGCCGGTGAAAAACTGTTTTTT

D gene: TRBD2
V gene: TRBV5-1
J gene: TRBJ2-1
clone size: -
CDR3 protein: CASSPGLAGDHYNEQFF
CDR3 DNA: TGCGCCAGCAGCCCGGGACTAGCGGGAGATCACTACAATGAGCAGTTCTTC

D gene: -
V gene: TRBV27
J gene: TRBJ1-5
clone size: -
CDR3 protein: CASSSTHSNQPQHF
CDR3 DNA: TGTGCCAGCAGTTCCACACATAGCAATCAGCCCCAGCATTTT

D gene: -
V gene: TRBV5-4
J gene: TRBJ1-2
clone size: -
CDR3 protein: CASSLAPTPLVYGYTF
CDR3 DNA: TGTGCCAGCAGCTTGGCCCCGACACCTCTTGTCTATGGCTACACCTTC